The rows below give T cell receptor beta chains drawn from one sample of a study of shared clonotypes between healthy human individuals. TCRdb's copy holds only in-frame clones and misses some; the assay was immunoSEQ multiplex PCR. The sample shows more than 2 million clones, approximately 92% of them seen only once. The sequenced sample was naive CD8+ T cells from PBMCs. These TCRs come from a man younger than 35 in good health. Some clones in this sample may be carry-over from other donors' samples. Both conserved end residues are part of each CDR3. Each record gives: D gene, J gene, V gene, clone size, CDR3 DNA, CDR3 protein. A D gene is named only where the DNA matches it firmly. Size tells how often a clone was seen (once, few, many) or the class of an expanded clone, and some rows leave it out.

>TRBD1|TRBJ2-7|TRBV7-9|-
TGTGCCAGCAGCTTAGGACGAGTGGGACAGAGCTCTTACGAGCAGTACTTC
CASSLGRVGQSSYEQYF
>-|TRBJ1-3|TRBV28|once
TGTGCCAGCAGTTTCGCTTATTCTGGAAACACCATATATTTT
CASSFAYSGNTIYF
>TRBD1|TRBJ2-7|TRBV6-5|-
TGTGCCAGCAGTTATAGGACAGGGAGAAGGTACGAGCAGTACTTC
CASSYRTGRRYEQYF
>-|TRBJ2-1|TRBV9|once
TGTGCCAGCAGCGCCGGACGCCTACCCTGGGGTCAGTTCTTC
CASSAGRLPWGQFF
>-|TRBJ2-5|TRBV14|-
TGTGCCAGCAGCGAAGACTCGTTGGGCCAGTACTTC
CASSEDSLGQYF
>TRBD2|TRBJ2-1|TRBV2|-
TGTGCCAGCCGTAGACTAGCGGGAGGGCTCTACAATGAGCAGTTCTTC
CASRRLAGGLYNEQFF
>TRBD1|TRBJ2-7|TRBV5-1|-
TGCGCCAGCAGCTTGACTACCGGGACAGGGTCCTACGAGCAGTACTTC
CASSLTTGTGSYEQYF
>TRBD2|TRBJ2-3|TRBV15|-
TGTGCCACCAGCAGCGAACTAGCGGGAGTCTCCGGGACAGATACGCAGTATTTT
CATSSELAGVSGTDTQYF
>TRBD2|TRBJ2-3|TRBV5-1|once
TGCGCCAGCAGCTCATCCCCACTAGCGGGAGTAGATACGCAGTATTTT
CASSSSPLAGVDTQYF
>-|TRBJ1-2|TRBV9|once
TGTGCCAGCAGCGTCGGTTCTGGCCCTATCTATGGCTACACCTTC
CASSVGSGPIYGYTF
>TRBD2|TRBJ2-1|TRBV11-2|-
TGTGCCAGCAGCCACCAGCGGGATGGGTCCTACAATGAGCAGTTCTTC
CASSHQRDGSYNEQFF
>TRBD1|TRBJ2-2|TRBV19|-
TGTGCCAGTAGTATGAAAACAGGGGGAATCACCGGGGAGCTGTTTTTT
CASSMKTGGITGELFF
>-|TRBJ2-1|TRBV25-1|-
TGTGCCAGCAGTTTAGCATCTGGTGTGAGTGAGCAGTTCTTC
CASSLASGVSEQFF
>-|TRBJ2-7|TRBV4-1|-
TGCGCCAGCAGCCAACTTATCTTAGTAGGCGAGCAGTACTTC
CASSQLILVGEQYF
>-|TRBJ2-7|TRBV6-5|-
TGTGCCAGCAGTTACTCGAGTGGACGCTTCTTGTACGAGCAGTACTTC
CASSYSSGRFLYEQYF
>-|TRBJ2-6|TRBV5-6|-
TGTGCCAGCAGCTTGGGAGGGGCCAGACCATCGGCCAACGTCCTGACTTTC
CASSLGGARPSANVLTF
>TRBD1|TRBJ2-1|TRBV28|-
TGTGCCAGCATCCCGACAGGGGGATCCTACAATGAGCAGTTCTTC
CASIPTGGSYNEQFF
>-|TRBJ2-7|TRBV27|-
TGTGCCAGCAGTTTGCAGGAGCCGACCTACGAGCAGTACTTC
CASSLQEPTYEQYF
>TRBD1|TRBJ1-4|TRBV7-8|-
TGTGCCAGCAGCTTAGTTTCCAGGGGGAATGAAAAACTGTTTTTT
CASSLVSRGNEKLFF